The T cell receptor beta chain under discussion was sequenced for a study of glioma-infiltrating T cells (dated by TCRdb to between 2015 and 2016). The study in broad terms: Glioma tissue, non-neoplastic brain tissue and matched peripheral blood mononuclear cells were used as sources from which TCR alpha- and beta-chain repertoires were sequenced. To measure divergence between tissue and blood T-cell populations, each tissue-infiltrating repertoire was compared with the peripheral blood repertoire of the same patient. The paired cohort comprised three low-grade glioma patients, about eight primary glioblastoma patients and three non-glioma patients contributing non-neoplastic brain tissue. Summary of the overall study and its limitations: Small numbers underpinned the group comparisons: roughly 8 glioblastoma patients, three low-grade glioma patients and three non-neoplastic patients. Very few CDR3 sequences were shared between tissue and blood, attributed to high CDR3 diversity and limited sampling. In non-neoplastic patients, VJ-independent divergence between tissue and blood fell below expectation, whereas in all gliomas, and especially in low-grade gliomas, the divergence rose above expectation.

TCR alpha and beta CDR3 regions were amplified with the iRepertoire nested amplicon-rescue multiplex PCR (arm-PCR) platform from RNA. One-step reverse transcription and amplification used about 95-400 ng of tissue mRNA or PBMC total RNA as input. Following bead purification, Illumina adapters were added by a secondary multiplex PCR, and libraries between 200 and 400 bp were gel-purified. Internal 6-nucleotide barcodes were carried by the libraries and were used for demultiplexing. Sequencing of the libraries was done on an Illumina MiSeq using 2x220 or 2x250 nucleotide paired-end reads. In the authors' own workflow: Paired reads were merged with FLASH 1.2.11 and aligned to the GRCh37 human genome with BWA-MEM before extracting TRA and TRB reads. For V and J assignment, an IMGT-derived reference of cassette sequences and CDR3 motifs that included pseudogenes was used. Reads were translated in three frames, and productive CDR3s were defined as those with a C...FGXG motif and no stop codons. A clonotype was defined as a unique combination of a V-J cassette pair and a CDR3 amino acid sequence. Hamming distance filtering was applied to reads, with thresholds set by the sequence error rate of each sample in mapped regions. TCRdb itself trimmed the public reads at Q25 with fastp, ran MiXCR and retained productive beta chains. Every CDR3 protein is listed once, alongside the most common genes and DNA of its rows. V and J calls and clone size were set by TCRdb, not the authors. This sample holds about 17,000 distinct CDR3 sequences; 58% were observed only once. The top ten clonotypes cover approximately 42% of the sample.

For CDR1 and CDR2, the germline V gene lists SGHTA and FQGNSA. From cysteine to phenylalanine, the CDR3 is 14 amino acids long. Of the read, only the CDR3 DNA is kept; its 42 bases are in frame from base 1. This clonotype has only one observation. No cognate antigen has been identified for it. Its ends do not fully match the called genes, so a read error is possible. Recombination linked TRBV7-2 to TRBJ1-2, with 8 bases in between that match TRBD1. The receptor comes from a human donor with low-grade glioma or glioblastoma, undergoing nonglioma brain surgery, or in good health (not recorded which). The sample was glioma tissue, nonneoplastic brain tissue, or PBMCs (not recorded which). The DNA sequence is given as TGCGCCAGCAGCCACCAGACAGGGGACTATGGCTACACCTTC. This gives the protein CASSHQTGDYGYTF.